Below, 4 T cell receptor beta chains from the same sample are listed, as sequenced in a study of regulatory T cells in long-lasting Graves disease (dated by TCRdb to the early 2020s). To prepare the library, multiplex PCR was applied. TCRdb lists the instrument as Illumina HiSeq 4000. TCR beta libraries were built with iRepertoire HTBI primers and Arm-PCR amplification of CDR3 regions. Clones were called with MiXCR by TCRdb after fastp trimmed the public reads at Q25, and only in-frame beta chains were retained. When rows share a CDR3 protein, they turn into one entry using the most common DNA and genes. The sample profile shows some 500,000 distinct CDR3 sequences; around 16% of them were found once. The top ten hold 25% of the sample. In the paper's terms, the time point label means: newly diagnosed GD, antithyroid drugs for less than 3 months. RNA was extracted from PBMCs in TRIzol for both TCR sequencing and RNA sequencing.

This sample also belongs to another study, concerning T cells in Graves' hyperthyroidism and ophthalmopathy.

The sequencing here drew on peripheral blood mononuclear cells (PBMCs), taken at new diagnosis, from a patient treated with antithyroid drugs. These receptors came from a woman aged 40-65 years with Graves disease. Donor details come from another sample of the same person, matched by shared clones.

This clonotype was detected a few times. The rearrangement joins TRBV20-1 to TRBJ2-7; 7 bases are shared with TRBD1. Germline CDR1 DFQATT, CDR2 SNEGSKA (reference sequence). The CDR3 runs to 13 residues. Losses at the gene ends were 6 bases for V and 2 bases for J; bases not matched to a gene: 7. CDR3 DNA sequence: TGCAGTGCCGAAAGGGACAGAACCTACGAGCAGTACTTC. It yields the protein CSAERDRTYEQYF.

CDR3 loop: CASSSVDQPQHF. CDR3 DNA: TGTGCCAGCAGTTCGGTGGATCAGCCCCAGCATTTT. This chain joins TRBV6-5 and TRBJ1-5; no firm D call. Trimming removed 4 bases at V and 5 bases at J, with 6 bases between. The CDR3 is 12 amino acids. The germline V gene has CDR1 MNHEY and CDR2 SVGAGI.

This clonotype has at least ten counts. The gene calls are TRBV5-1 and TRBJ1-2, with D possibly TRBD1 on 5 matching bases. Germline V gene sequence: CDR1 SGHRS, CDR2 YFSETQ. This CDR3 spans 13 amino acids. Trimming cost V 3 bases and J 7 bases, with 13 bases left between them. CDR3 region: CASSSEGYPGYTF. CDR3 DNA sequence: TGCGCCAGCAGCTCGGAGGGGTATCCTGGCTACACCTTC.

This clonotype was seen more than once but under ten times. V is TRBV6-1 and J is TRBJ2-7; D unresolved. Germline CDR1 and CDR2: MNHNS and SASEGT. Trimming left V 5 bases short and J 4 bases short, with 9 bases between. The CDR3 extends over 12 amino acids. Written as DNA, the CDR3 is TGTGCCAGCAGTCCCTACTTATACGAGCAGTACTTC. This sequence encodes CASSPYLYEQYF.